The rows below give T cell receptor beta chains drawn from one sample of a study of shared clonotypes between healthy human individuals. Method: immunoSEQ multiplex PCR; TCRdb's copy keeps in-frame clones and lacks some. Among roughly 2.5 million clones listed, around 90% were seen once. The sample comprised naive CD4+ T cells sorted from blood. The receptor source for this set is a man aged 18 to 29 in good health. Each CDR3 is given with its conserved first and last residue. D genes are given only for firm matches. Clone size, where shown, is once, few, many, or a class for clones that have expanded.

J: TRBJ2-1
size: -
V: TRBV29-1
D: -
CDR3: CSVEWDIYNEQFF
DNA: TGCAGCGTTGAATGGGACATCTACAATGAGCAGTTCTTC

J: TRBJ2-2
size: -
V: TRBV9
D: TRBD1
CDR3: CASSFRDRGLSTGELFF
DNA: TGTGCCAGCAGCTTCCGGGACAGGGGGCTTAGCACCGGGGAGCTGTTTTTT

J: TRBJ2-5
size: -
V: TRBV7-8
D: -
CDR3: CASSLDPGKTQYF
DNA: TGTGCCAGCAGCTTAGATCCGGGAAAGACCCAGTACTTC

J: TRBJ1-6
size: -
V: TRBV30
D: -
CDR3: CAWSKGIESPLHF
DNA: TGTGCCTGGAGTAAGGGGATCGAGTCACCCCTCCACTTT

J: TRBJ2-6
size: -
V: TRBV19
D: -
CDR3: CASSSSVAGANVLTF
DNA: TGTGCCAGTAGTAGCAGTGTCGCTGGGGCCAACGTCCTGACTTTC

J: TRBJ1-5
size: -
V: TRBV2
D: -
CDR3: CASNQGQTNQPQHF
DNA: TGTGCCAGCAACCAAGGACAGACGAATCAGCCCCAGCATTTT

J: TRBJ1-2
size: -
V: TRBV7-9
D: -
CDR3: CASSLEGRGDGYTF
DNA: TGTGCCAGCAGCTTAGAGGGCCGGGGAGATGGCTACACCTTC

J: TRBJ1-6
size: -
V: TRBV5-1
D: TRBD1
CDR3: CASSTSGQEYNSPLHF
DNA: TGCGCCAGCAGCACCTCGGGACAGGAATATAATTCACCCCTCCACTTT

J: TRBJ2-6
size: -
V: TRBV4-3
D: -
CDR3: CASSQDLGTGANVLTF
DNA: TGCGCCAGCAGCCAAGATCTGGGAACTGGGGCCAACGTCCTGACTTTC

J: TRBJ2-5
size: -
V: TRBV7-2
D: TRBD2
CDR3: CASTLTSGAQETQYF
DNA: TGTGCCAGCACTCTGACTAGCGGGGCTCAAGAGACCCAGTACTTC

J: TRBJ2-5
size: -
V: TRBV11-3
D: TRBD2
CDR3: CASSGSGEPPRTQYF
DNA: TGTGCCAGCAGCGGTAGCGGGGAGCCCCCAAGGACCCAGTACTTC

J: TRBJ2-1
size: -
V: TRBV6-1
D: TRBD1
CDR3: CASSVDRGANNEQFF
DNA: TGTGCCAGCAGTGTGGACAGGGGCGCGAACAATGAGCAGTTCTTC

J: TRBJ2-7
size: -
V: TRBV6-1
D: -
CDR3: CASSEGQPYEQYF
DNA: TGTGCCAGCAGTGAAGGACAGCCCTACGAGCAGTACTTC

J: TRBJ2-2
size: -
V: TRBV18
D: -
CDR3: CASSPPGMNTGELFF
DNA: TGTGCCAGCTCACCACCAGGGATGAACACCGGGGAGCTGTTTTTT

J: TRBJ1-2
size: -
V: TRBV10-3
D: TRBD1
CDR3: CAISERVSGQGAYGYTF
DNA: TGTGCCATCAGTGAAAGAGTGTCGGGACAGGGGGCTTATGGCTACACCTTC

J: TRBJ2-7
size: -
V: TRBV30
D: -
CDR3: CAWSEISGSHPYEQYF
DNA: TGTGCCTGGAGCGAAATTAGCGGCTCCCACCCCTACGAGCAGTACTTC

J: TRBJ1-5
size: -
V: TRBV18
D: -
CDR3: CASSPGRDQPQHF
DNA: TGTGCCAGCTCTCCAGGACGAGATCAGCCCCAGCATTTT

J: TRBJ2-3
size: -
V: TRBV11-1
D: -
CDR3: CASSLAGLANPSTDTQYF
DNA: TGTGCCAGCAGCTTAGCCGGGCTGGCCAATCCTAGCACAGATACGCAGTATTTT

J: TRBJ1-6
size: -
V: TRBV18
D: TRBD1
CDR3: CASSLGQGNNSPLHF
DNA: TGTGCCAGCTCACTCGGACAGGGCAATAATTCACCCCTCCACTTT

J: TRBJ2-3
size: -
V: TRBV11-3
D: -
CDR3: CASSNGISDDTQYF
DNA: TGTGCCAGCAGCAACGGGATTTCCGATGATACGCAGTATTTT

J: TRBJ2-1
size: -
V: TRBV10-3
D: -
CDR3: CAISESGVTEQFF
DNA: TGTGCCATCAGTGAGTCCGGGGTTACGGAGCAGTTCTTC

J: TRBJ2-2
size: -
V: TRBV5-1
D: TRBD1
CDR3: CASSLDGQGPGELFF
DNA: TGCGCCAGCAGCCTCGACGGACAGGGGCCCGGGGAGCTGTTTTTT

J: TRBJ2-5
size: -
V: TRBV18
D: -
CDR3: CASSPNRQETQYF
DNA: TGTGCCAGCTCACCCAACAGGCAAGAGACCCAGTACTTC

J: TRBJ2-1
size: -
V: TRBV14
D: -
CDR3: CASSQASPWQFF
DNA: TGTGCCAGCAGCCAAGCCTCTCCATGGCAGTTCTTC

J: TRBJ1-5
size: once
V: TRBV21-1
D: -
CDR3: CASRSQSAVRVGQPQHF
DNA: TGTGCCAGCCGCTCTCAGAGTGCAGTCAGGGTTGGACAGCCCCAGCATTTT

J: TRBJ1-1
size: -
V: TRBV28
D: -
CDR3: CASRSGNRMNTEAFF
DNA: TGTGCCAGCAGGTCGGGAAACCGAATGAACACTGAAGCTTTCTTT

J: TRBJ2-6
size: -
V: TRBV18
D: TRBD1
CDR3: CASSWTGGLSGANVLTF
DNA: TGTGCCAGCTCATGGACAGGGGGCCTCTCTGGGGCCAACGTCCTGACTTTC

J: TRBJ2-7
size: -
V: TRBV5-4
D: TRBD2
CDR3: CASSSGLAGNYEQYF
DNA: TGTGCCAGCAGCTCAGGACTAGCGGGCAATTACGAGCAGTACTTC

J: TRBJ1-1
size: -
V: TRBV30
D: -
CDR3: CAWGRGGTEAFF
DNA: TGTGCCTGGGGGAGGGGGGGCACTGAAGCTTTCTTT

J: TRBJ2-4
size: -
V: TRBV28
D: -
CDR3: CASSLGGGYAENIQYF
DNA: TGTGCCAGCAGTCTAGGAGGGGGGTACGCAGAAAACATTCAGTACTTC

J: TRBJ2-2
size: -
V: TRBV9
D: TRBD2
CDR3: CASSKRTSGGVGELFF
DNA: TGTGCCAGCAGCAAGCGGACTAGCGGGGGTGTTGGGGAGCTGTTTTTT

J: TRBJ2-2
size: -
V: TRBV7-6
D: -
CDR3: CASSSRLGGELFF
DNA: TGTGCCAGCAGCTCTCGGTTGGGCGGGGAGCTGTTTTTT

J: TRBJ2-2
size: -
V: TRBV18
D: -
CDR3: CASSPPSPGQNTGELFF
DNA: TGTGCCAGCTCACCACCGTCTCCCGGGCAGAACACCGGGGAGCTGTTTTTT

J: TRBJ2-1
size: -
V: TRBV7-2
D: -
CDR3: CASRVRGAVVYEQFF
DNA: TGTGCCAGCAGAGTAAGGGGGGCGGTGGTGTATGAGCAGTTCTTC

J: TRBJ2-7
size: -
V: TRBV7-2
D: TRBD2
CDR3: CASSSSGRPYEQYF
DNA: TGTGCCAGCAGCAGTAGCGGGAGGCCCTACGAGCAGTACTTC

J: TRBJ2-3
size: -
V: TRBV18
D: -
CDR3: CASSQDFRSTDTQYF
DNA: TGTGCCAGCTCACAGGACTTCCGGAGCACAGATACGCAGTATTTT

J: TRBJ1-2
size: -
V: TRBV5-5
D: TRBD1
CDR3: CASSHTWTGGGYGYTF
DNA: TGTGCCAGCAGCCACACCTGGACAGGGGGAGGATATGGCTACACCTTC

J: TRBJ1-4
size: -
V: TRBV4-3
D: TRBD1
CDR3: CASSAQQGTNEKLFF
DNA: TGCGCCAGCAGCGCTCAACAGGGGACTAATGAAAAACTGTTTTTT

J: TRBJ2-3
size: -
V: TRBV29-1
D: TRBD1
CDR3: CSVVTGDTTDTQYF
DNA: TGCAGCGTTGTCACAGGGGATACCACAGATACGCAGTATTTT

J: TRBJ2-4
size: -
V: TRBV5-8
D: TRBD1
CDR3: CATGDRSAKNIQYF
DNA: TGTGCCACTGGGGACAGATCAGCCAAAAACATTCAGTACTTC

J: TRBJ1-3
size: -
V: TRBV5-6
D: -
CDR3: CASSLDPRSGNTIYF
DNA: TGTGCCAGCAGCTTAGACCCACGCTCTGGAAACACCATATATTTT

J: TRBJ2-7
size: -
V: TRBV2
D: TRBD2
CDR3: CASSDLGWTSGSDEQYF
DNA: TGTGCCAGCAGTGACCTGGGGTGGACTAGCGGGAGCGACGAGCAGTACTTC

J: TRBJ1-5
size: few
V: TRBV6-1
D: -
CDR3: CASRVDGSNQPQHF
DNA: TGTGCCAGCAGAGTCGACGGGAGCAATCAGCCCCAGCATTTT

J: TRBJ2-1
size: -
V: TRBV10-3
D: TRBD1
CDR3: CAISGSGQTSYNEQFF
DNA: TGTGCCATCAGTGGATCGGGACAGACCTCCTACAATGAGCAGTTCTTC

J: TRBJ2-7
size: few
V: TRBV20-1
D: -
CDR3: CSARDFPEQYF
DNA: TGCAGTGCTAGAGATTTTCCCGAGCAGTACTTC

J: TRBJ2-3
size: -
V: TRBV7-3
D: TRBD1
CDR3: CASSLGQGQDTQYF
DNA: TGTGCCAGCAGCTTGGGACAGGGCCAAGATACGCAGTATTTT

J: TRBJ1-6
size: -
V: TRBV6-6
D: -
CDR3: CAIADNRVHSPLHF
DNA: TGTGCCATCGCGGACAACAGGGTTCATTCACCCCTCCACTTT

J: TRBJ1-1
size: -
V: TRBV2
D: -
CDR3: CASSYRGENTEAFF
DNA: TGTGCCAGCAGTTATAGGGGAGAGAACACTGAAGCTTTCTTT

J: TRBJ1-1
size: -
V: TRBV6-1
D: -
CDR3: CASSEAGGNTEAFF
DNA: TGTGCCAGCAGTGAAGCGGGGGGGAACACTGAAGCTTTCTTT

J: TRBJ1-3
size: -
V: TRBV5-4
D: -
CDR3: CASSTGGVGNTIYF
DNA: TGTGCCAGCAGCACCGGGGGGGTCGGAAACACCATATATTTT

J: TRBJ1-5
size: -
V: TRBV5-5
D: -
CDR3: CASSLQNQPQHF
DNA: TGTGCCAGCAGCTTACAAAATCAGCCCCAGCATTTT

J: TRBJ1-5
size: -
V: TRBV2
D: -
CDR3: CASRTAPPQPQHF
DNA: TGTGCCAGCAGGACTGCCCCCCCCCAGCCCCAGCATTTT

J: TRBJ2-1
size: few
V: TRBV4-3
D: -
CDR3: CASSPHTWYEQFF
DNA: TGCGCCAGCAGCCCACATACTTGGTATGAGCAGTTCTTC

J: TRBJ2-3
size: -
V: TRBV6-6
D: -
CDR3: CASSPPGNTQYF
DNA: TGTGCCAGCAGCCCCCCGGGGAATACGCAGTATTTT